The source of this T cell receptor beta chain is a study of T cell responses to AZD1222 COVID-19 vaccine. The V and J ends lost 5 bases and 2 bases respectively, with 13 bases between them. CDR3 length equals 15 residues. Germline CDR1 reads GTSNPN; CDR2 reads SVGIG (reference sequence). Using immunoSEQ multiplex PCR, the repertoire was profiled, and TCRdb retains in-frame clones only, with some absent. The sample carries some 40,000 clones, roughly 77% recorded once. Relative to its sample, this clone is medium-sized. Its antigen remains unknown. Study observations and caveats: Donors, mostly white British, included more females; clonal diversity was possibly underestimated. Recipients of two AZD1222 doses showed rising Spike-specific TCR breadth and depth. Nearly half of spike-specific TCRs reportedly go after variant regions that carry no mutations.

This TCR was recovered from an adult who received the MenACWY meningococcal vaccine as a control. The J gene is TRBJ1-6, the V gene TRBV30; D unresolved. Material: peripheral blood, obtained 28 days after the second dose of the MenACWY control vaccine. The CDR3: CAWGSRPPYNSPLHF. CDR3 bases: TGTGCCTGGGGCTCCAGGCCCCCCTATAATTCACCCCTCCACTTT.